The clone carrying this TCR beta chain was observed a single time. This entry belongs to a study of blood T cell repertoires in COVID-19. The overall study: Whether acute or convalescent, the COVID-19 samples came from the United States, Italy and Spain. From T cells, B-cell-depleted T cells, or PBMCs came the material, which was cDNA or gDNA.

Authors' processing steps: Estimates of nucleated cell counts were drawn from the amplification of reference gene primers. Assay: immunoSEQ multiplex PCR; the TCRdb copy retains only in-frame clones and omits some. V, J and clone size are those of that table, while D and trimming were read from the DNA. The table includes about 200,000 clones, about 83% detected once. The source is a woman in her 50s with acute or convalescent COVID-19. The material sequenced was peripheral blood.

The CDR3: CASSDPGDRTPYGYTF. DNA of the CDR3: TGTGCCAGCAGTGACCCCGGGGACAGAACTCCCTATGGCTACACCTTC. This chain links TRBV6-1 with TRBJ1-2, with 7 bases fitting TRBD1. Germline V lookup: CDR1 MNHNS, CDR2 SASEGT. V trimming: 3 bases; J trimming: 4 bases; junction bases outside the gene matches: 11. The CDR3 runs to 16 residues.